One T cell receptor (beta chain) is described in this entry. One end of the junction is discordant with germline, which a read error may explain. The read stops 3 residues short of the end of the CDR3; the missing end is completed from the germline J gene. This record belongs to a study of T cells in women clearing cervical HPV infection. Study-level background: Cases were women with histologically confirmed HPV16-related CIN3 or worse, including a couple of invasive cancers.

Measured with immunoSEQ multiplex PCR; TCRdb has only the in-frame clones, and not every one. Its table lists under 30,000 clones. This CDR3 has 15 residues. CDR1 is SSHAT, CDR2 FNYEAQ, per germline (reference sequence). The chain joins TRBV7-7 to TRBJ1-2; 11 bases align to TRBD1. Sequencing was done on a sample of blood buffy coat. The TCR was taken from a woman aged 18-69 years with a cervical HPV16 infection that either progressed to CIN3+ or cleared (not recorded which). This CDR3 reads CASSLGDRGAYDYTF. The sequenced part of the CDR3 DNA is TGTGCTAGCAGCTTAGGGGACAGGGGGGCCTACGAC.